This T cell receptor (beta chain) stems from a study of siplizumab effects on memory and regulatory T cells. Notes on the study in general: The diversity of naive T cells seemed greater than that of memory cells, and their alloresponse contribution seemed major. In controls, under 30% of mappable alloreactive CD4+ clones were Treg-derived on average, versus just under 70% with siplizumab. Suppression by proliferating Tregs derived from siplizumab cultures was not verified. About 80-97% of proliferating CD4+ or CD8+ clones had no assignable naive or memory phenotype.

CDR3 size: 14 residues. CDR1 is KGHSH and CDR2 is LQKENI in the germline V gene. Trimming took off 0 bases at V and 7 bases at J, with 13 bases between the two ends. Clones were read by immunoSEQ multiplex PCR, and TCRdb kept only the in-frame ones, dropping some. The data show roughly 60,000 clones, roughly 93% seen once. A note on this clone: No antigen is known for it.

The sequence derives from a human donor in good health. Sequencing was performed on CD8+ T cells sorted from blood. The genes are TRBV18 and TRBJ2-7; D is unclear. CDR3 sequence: CASSPPFSDPEQYF. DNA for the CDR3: TGTGCCAGCTCACCACCTTTCAGCGACCCGGAGCAGTACTTC.